The 22 T cell receptor beta chains below come from one sample, sequenced in a study of cytomegalovirus exposure and HLA in healthy donors. PCR involved 60 Vbeta and 13 Jbeta primers. Method: immunoSEQ multiplex PCR; TCRdb's copy keeps in-frame clones and lacks some. With more than 40,000 clones in the sample, the ten largest clones hold around 2%. Sequenced sample: PBMCs. The receptor set was obtained from a woman between 40 and 50 years old in good health and CMV-seronegative.

The J gene is TRBJ2-3, the V gene TRBV27; perhaps TRBD2 as D (5 bases). Trimming took off 5 bases at V and 6 bases at J, with 15 bases between the two ends. The CDR3 has 14 amino acids. Germline CDR1 reads MNHEY; CDR2 reads SMNVEV (reference sequence). The CDR3 protein is CASSPRLFRDTQYF. For the CDR3, the DNA is TGTGCCAGCAGTCCAAGACTATTTCGGGATACGCAGTATTTT.

The gene calls are TRBV5-4 and TRBJ2-3, with 8 bases lining up with TRBD2. V was pared by 3 bases and J by 3 bases, with 6 bases of the junction left unmatched. This CDR3 comprises 15 residues. CDR1 SGHNT and CDR2 YYREEE come from the germline V gene (reference sequence). The chain's CDR3 is CASSSPGLGTDTQYF. The CDR3 bases are TGTGCCAGCAGCTCCCCGGGACTAGGTACAGATACGCAGTATTTT. Looking up the rest from reference TRBV5-4 and TRBJ2-3 gives the full variable domain: ETGVTQSPTHLIKTRGQQVTLRCSSQSGHNTVSWYQQALGQGPQFIFQYYREEENGRGNFPPRFSGLQFPNYSSELNVNALELDDSALYLCASSSPGLGTDTQYFGPGTRLTVL.

Points on this clone: Its ends do not fully match the called genes, so a read error is possible. The chain is built from TRBV4-3 and TRBJ1-1; perhaps TRBD1 as D (5 bases). Germline CDR1 is LGHNA and CDR2 is YSLEER. The CDR3 has 14 residues. The chain's CDR3 is CASSHSTVNTEDFF. The CDR3 DNA is TGCGCCAGCAGCCACTCGACAGTGAACACTGAAGATTTCTTT.

CDR3 sequence reads: CASSLANGQGNIQYF. The CDR3 nucleotides are TGCGCCAGCAGCTTGGCCAACGGACAGGGCAACATTCAGTACTTC. This chain joins TRBV5-1 and TRBJ2-4, with 8 bases matching TRBD1. Per germline, CDR1 SGHRS and CDR2 YFSETQ. The J segment lost 7 bases and the V segment lost 0 bases, leaving 6 bases of the junction unmatched. The CDR3 loop spans 15 amino acids.

This sequence joins TRBV19 and TRBJ2-2, with a tentative D call TRBD2 (7 bases). CDR1 and CDR2 from the germline V gene are LNHDA and SQIVND (reference sequence). V lost 3 bases to trimming and J lost 6 bases, with 11 bases between them. The CDR3 spans 14 residues. The CDR3 protein is CASSILGGPGELFF. As DNA, the CDR3 is TGTGCCAGTAGTATTTTGGGGGGGCCCGGGGAGCTGTTTTTT.

The chain is built from TRBV27 and TRBJ1-5, with 8 bases that match TRBD1. The CDR3 totals 13 residues. V lost 5 bases and J lost 5; bases outside the gene matches: 2. The germline V gene encodes CDR1 MNHEY and CDR2 SMNVEV (reference sequence). Here the CDR3 DNA reads TGTGCCAGCAGTAGGGGACAGGATCAGCCCCAGCATTTT. Its protein is CASSRGQDQPQHF.

J is TRBJ2-7 and V is TRBV30; 12 bases agree with TRBD2. This CDR3 contains 17 residues. Germline lookup yields CDR1 GTSNPN and CDR2 SVGIG (reference sequence). The V and J ends lost 2 bases and 4 bases, in that order; junction bases with no gene match: 12. The CDR3 bases are TGTGCCTGGAGTCAACCTCCGACTAGCGGGGGACTTTACGAGCAGTACTTC. Translated: CAWSQPPTSGGLYEQYF.

V is TRBV5-6 and J is TRBJ1-2; D may be TRBD1 (6 bases). Germline CDR1 reads SGHDT; CDR2 reads YYEEEE. Trimming removed 4 bases at V and 8 bases at J, with 24 bases between. CDR3 length equals 16 residues. This CDR3 reads CASSPKRQAPRWGYTF. CDR3 coding DNA: TGTGCCAGCAGCCCCAAGCGACAGGCCCCTCGGTGGGGCTACACCTTC.

This chain uses TRBV7-2 with TRBJ2-5, with D tentatively TRBD2 (6 bases). The CDR3 length is 15 residues. CDR1 and CDR2 from the germline V gene are SGHTA and FQGNSA. The V end lost 2 bases, the J end lost 5 bases, and 15 bases lay between the germline ends. CDR3 sequence reads: CASSLRLEGRETQYF. The CDR3 region has the DNA TGTGCCAGCAGCTTACGTTTGGAGGGGCGGGAGACCCAGTACTTC.

The CDR3 reads CASKGVSEEKLFF. Here the CDR3 DNA reads TGTGCCAGCAAGGGGGTATCGGAAGAAAAACTGTTTTTT. V gene TRBV25-1 combines with J gene TRBJ1-4; TRBD1 might be the D (6 bases). V lost 7 bases to trimming and J lost 8 bases, with 14 bases between them. The CDR3 length is 13 residues. Per the germline V gene, CDR1 is MGHDK and CDR2 is SYGVNS.

J is TRBJ2-7 and V is TRBV27; no clear D gene. Between the trimmed V and J ends, which lost 6 bases and 0 bases, there was a span of 12 bases. CDR1 is MNHEY, CDR2 SMNVEV, per germline (reference sequence). This CDR3 comprises 14 residues. For the CDR3, the DNA is TGTGCCAGCAGCTCAGTTTCTAGCTCCTACGAGCAGTACTTC. Residues: CASSSVSSSYEQYF.

The chain is built from TRBV7-2 and TRBJ2-1; tentative D call: TRBD2 (5 bases). V lost 3 bases and J 5 bases, leaving 14 bases between the germline ends. The CDR3 runs to 15 residues. Germline loops: CDR1 SGHTA, CDR2 FQGNSA. The CDR3: CASSLDSGNHNEQFF. The CDR3 DNA follows: TGTGCCAGCAGCTTGGACTCGGGGAACCACAATGAGCAGTTCTTC.

This chain uses TRBV6-1 with TRBJ2-1, with D maybe TRBD1 (5 bases). Germline values: CDR1 MNHNS, CDR2 SASEGT. With 9 bases removed from V and 4 bases from J, the gap between germline ends came to 13 bases. This CDR3 has 13 residues. CDR3 in DNA: TGTGCCAGTAGGACAAGCGCGTACAATGAGCAGTTCTTC. Translating gives CASRTSAYNEQFF.

V usage is TRBV7-8 and J usage is TRBJ2-5, with D unclear. V was clipped by 5 bases and J by 2 bases, with 9 bases between them. The germline gives CDR1 SGHVS, CDR2 FQNEAQ. The CDR3 sequence is 13 residues long. In DNA form, the CDR3 reads TGTGCCAGCAGCCTCGGTCCTCAAGAGACCCAGTACTTC. It translates to CASSLGPQETQYF.

The chain links TRBV19 to TRBJ2-5; D ambiguous. Trimming pared 1 base from V and 2 bases from J, leaving 5 bases between. Germline-derived CDR1 and CDR2 are LNHDA and SQIVND (reference sequence). This CDR3 is built from 13 residues. The CDR3 bases are TGTGCCAGTAGTATAGTTCAGCAAGAGACCCAGTACTTC. Translating it yields CASSIVQQETQYF.

J is TRBJ1-1 and V is TRBV4-3; TRBD1 is a possible D gene (6 bases). Trimming stripped 3 bases from V and 5 bases from J, with 16 bases between. This CDR3 has 15 amino acids. Germline lookup yields CDR1 LGHNA and CDR2 YSLEER. This chain's CDR3 is CASSHLAGGLTEAFF. The CDR3 bases are TGCGCCAGCAGCCACCTAGCGGGGGGCCTAACTGAAGCTTTCTTT.

The chain recombines TRBV6-1 with TRBJ1-3; 10 bases align to TRBD1. In germline, CDR1 is MNHNS, CDR2 SASEGT. Trimming removed 3 bases from V and 12 bases from J; junction bases left unmatched: 11. This CDR3 has 15 amino acids. CDR3 nucleotides: TGTGCCAGCAGTGATCCGGGACAGGGGATATACAACATATATTTT. Protein: CASSDPGQGIYNIYF.

This chain uses TRBV29-1 with TRBJ2-2, with D maybe TRBD2 (5 bases). Between the trimmed V and J ends, which lost 5 bases and 1 base, there was a span of 11 bases. This CDR3 region has 14 residues. Per germline, CDR1 SQVTM and CDR2 ANQGSEA. CDR3 in DNA: TGCAGCGTTCTTGGAGGCCTGAACACCGGGGAGCTGTTTTTT. Protein sequence: CSVLGGLNTGELFF.

V gene TRBV29-1 combines with J gene TRBJ2-6, with 7 bases matching TRBD1. V dropped 4 bases and J dropped 0; count of bases not matched to a gene: 3. The germline V gene encodes CDR1 SQVTM and CDR2 ANQGSEA. The CDR3 spans 15 residues. This CDR3 is CSVGQGHSGANVLTF. CDR3 bases: TGCAGCGTTGGACAGGGCCACTCTGGGGCCAACGTCCTGACTTTC.

The chain carries TRBV9 and TRBJ2-1, with 12 bases identical to TRBD2. The CDR3 totals 17 residues. With 0 bases clipped from V and 7 bases from J, the junction kept 8 bases outside the gene matches. From germline, CDR1 is SGDLS and CDR2 YYNGEE. The CDR3, as DNA: TGTGCCAGCAGCGTAGACCCCACTAGCGGGAGGAAAAATGAGCAGTTCTTC. It translates to CASSVDPTSGRKNEQFF.

The chain is built from TRBV6-6 and TRBJ2-1; D is unclear. The germline V gene has CDR1 MNHNY and CDR2 SVGAGI (reference sequence). V was clipped by 5 bases and J by 6 bases, with 8 bases between them. The CDR3 has 12 residues. The CDR3 here is CASSPEPNEQFF. CDR3 in DNA: TGTGCCAGCAGTCCCGAGCCCAATGAGCAGTTCTTC.

The rearrangement uses TRBV5-1 and TRBJ1-1; no definite D call. Germline V lookup: CDR1 SGHRS, CDR2 YFSETQ. This CDR3 has 14 residues. V shed 1 base and J shed 2 bases, with 9 bases lying between them. As DNA, the CDR3 is TGCGCCAGCAGCTTGTTTGCGGCTAACACTGAAGCTTTCTTT. It yields the protein CASSLFAANTEAFF.